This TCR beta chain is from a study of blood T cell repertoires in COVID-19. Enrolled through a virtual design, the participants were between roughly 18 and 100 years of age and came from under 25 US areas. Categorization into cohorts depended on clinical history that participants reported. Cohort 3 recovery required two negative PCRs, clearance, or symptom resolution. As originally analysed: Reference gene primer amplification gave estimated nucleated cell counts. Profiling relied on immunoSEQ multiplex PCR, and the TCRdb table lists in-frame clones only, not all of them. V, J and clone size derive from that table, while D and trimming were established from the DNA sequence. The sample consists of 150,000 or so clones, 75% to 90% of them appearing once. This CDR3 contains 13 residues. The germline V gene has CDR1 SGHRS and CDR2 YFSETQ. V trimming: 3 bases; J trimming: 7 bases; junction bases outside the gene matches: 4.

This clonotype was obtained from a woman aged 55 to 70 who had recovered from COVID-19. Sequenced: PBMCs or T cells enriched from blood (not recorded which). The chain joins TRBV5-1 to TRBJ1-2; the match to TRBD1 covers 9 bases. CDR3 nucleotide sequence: TGCGCCAGCAGCTCCGGACAGGGGTTTGGCTACACCTTC. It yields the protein CASSSGQGFGYTF.